What follows are 4 T cell receptor beta chains derived from one specimen sequenced in a study of beta chain features in type 1 diabetes. Every bit of the isolated RNA underwent reverse transcription, so sequencing read expressed TCRB transcripts. Sequencing was performed with immunoSEQ multiplex PCR; in TCRdb, only in-frame clones are kept and a portion is missing. The sample lists about 700,000 clones, roughly 13% occurring once. General study results and limits: TCRB CDR3 length was moderately but significantly reduced in all four CD4+ subsets of Type 1 diabetes patients.

The antigens of these receptors remain unknown. Specimen: naive CD4+ T cells from blood. Every receptor here comes from a man between 18 and 35 years old with type 1 diabetes.

The V call is TRBV5-1, the J call TRBJ1-1, with TRBD1 matching 7 bases. Unmatched junction bases numbered 2, after V lost 3 bases and J lost 0 bases. The CDR3 runs 14 residues. The germline CDR1 and CDR2 sequences are SGHRS and YFSETQ. CDR3 protein: CASSWGQMNTEAFF. In DNA form, the CDR3 reads TGCGCCAGCAGCTGGGGACAGATGAACACTGAAGCTTTCTTT.

This rearrangement joins TRBV18 to TRBJ2-7, with TRBD2 as a possible D gene (5 bases). V gave up 2 bases and J gave up 3 bases, with 11 bases separating them. The length of the CDR3 is 14 residues. Germline V gene lookup returns CDR1 KGHSH and CDR2 LQKENI. The CDR3 DNA sequence: TGTGCCAGCTCACCAGTAACGGGGAGCTACGAGCAGTACTTC. It translates to CASSPVTGSYEQYF.

In the case of this clone: Other DNA sequences within the sample encode an identical CDR3. V gene TRBV4-2 combines with J gene TRBJ2-7; D is ambiguous. Per germline, CDR1 LGHNA and CDR2 YNFKEQ. CDR3 length: 12 residues. V was cut by 1 base and J by 4 bases, with 5 bases left in between. CDR3 protein: CASSQVGYEQYF. The CDR3 DNA reads as TGTGCCAGCAGCCAAGTGGGGTACGAGCAGTACTTC.

The V and J genes are TRBV15 and TRBJ2-3, with D uncertain. The CDR3 consists of 16 residues. Per the germline V gene, CDR1 is LNHNV and CDR2 is YYDKDF (reference sequence). The V end lost 3 bases, the J end lost 6 bases, and 19 bases lay between the germline ends. CDR3 loop: CATSSVTADPRDTQYF. The CDR3 bases are TGTGCCACCAGCAGTGTAACGGCCGACCCCAGGGATACGCAGTATTTT.